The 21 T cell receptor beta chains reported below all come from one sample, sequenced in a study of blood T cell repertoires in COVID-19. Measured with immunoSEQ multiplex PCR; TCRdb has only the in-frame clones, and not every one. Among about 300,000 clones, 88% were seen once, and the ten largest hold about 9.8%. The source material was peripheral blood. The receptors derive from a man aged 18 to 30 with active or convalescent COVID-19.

CDR3 sequence (DNA): TGTGCCAGCAGCCCTGGGGTACAGGGGCGTCAGCCCCAGCATTTT. Translating it yields CASSPGVQGRQPQHF. The V and J genes are TRBV7-9 and TRBJ1-5; 7 bases map to TRBD1. The CDR3 is 15 residues long. V was pared by 5 bases and J by 6 bases, with 10 bases of the junction left unmatched. From germline, CDR1 is SEHNR and CDR2 FQNEAQ (reference sequence).

CDR3 amino acids: CSGRDRGSEQYF. In nucleotides, the CDR3 is TGCAGCGGTAGGGACAGGGGTTCCGAGCAGTACTTC. The rearrangement joins TRBV29-1 to TRBJ2-7; 10 bases map to TRBD1. With 7 bases clipped from V and 6 bases from J, the junction kept 6 bases outside the gene matches. This CDR3 contains 12 residues. Looked up from germline, CDR1 is SQVTM and CDR2 is ANQGSEA.

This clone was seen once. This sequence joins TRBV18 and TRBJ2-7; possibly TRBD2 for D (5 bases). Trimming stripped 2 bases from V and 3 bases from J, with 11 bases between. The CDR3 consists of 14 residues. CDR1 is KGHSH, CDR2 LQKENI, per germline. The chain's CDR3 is CASSPVAEDYEQYF. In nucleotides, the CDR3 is TGTGCCAGCTCACCAGTTGCGGAGGACTACGAGCAGTACTTC.

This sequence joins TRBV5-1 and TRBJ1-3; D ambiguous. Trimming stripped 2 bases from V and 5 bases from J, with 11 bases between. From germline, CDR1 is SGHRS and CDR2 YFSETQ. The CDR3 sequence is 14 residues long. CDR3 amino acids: CASSFDGTRNTIYF. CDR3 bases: TGCGCCAGCAGCTTCGACGGAACTAGAAACACCATATATTTT.

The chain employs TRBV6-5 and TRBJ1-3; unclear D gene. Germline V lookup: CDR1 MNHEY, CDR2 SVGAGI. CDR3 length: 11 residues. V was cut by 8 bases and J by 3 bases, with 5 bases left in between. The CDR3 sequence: CASLFGNTIYF. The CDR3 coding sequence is TGTGCCAGCCTCTTTGGAAACACCATATATTTT.

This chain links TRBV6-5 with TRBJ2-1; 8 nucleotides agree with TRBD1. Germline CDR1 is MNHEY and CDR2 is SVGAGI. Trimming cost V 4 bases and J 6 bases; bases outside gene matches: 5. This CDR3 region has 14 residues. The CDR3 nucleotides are TGTGCCAGCAGTTTAGGACAGGGACGCAATGAGCAGTTCTTC. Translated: CASSLGQGRNEQFF.

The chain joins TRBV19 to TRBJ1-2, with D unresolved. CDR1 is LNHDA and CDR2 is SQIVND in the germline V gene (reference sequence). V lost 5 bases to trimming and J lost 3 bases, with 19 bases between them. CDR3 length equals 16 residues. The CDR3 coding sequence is TGTGCCAGTAGTTCGCCACGGGCAGGACTACACTATGGCTACACCTTC. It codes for CASSSPRAGLHYGYTF. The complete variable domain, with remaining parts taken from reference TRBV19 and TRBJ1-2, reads DGGITQSPKYLFRKEGQNVTLSCEQNLNHDAMYWYRQDPGQGLRLIYYSQIVNDFQKGDIAEGYSVSREKKESFPLTVTSAQKNPTAFYLCASSSPRAGLHYGYTFGSGTRLTVV.

The CDR3 loop is CASCPEGLAANTGELFF. The DNA of the CDR3 is TGTGCCAGCTGCCCGGAGGGACTAGCGGCTAACACCGGGGAGCTGTTTTTT. This chain uses TRBV3-1 (or the pseudogene TRBV3-2) with TRBJ2-2, with 11 nucleotides matching TRBD2. Germline trimming cut 8 bases from V and 2 bases from J; bases unmatched to any gene: 10. Germline V gives CDR1 LGHDT, CDR2 YNNKEL (reference sequence). The CDR3 runs 17 residues.

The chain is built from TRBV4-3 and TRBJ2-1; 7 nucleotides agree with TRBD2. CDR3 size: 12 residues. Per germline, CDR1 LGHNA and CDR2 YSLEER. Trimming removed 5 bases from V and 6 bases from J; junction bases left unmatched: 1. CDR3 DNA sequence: TGCGCCAGCAGCTCGGGGGGCAATGAGCAGTTCTTC. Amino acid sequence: CASSSGGNEQFF.

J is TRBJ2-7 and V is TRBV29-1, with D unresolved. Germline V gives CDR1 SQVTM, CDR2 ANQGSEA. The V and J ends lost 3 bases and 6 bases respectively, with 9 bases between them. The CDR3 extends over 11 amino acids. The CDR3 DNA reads TGCAGCGTTGATGGAGCCGGCGAGCAGTACTTC. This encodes CSVDGAGEQYF.

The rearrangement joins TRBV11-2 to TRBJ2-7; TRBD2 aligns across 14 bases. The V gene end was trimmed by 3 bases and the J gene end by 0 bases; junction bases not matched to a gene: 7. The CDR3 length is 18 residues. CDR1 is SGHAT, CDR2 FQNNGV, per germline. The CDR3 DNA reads TGTGCCAGCAGCTTCTCAGGGACTAGCGGGGGCCGCTCCTACGAGCAGTACTTC. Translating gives CASSFSGTSGGRSYEQYF.

Here the CDR3 reads CASSLYRMASYEQYF. Here the CDR3 DNA reads TGTGCCAGCAGCCTATACAGGATGGCGTCCTACGAGCAGTACTTC. The chain carries TRBV5-4 and TRBJ2-7, with D possibly being TRBD1 (5 bases). The V gene's germline CDR1 is SGHNT and CDR2 YYREEE (reference sequence). V gave up 4 bases and J gave up 1 base, with 15 bases separating them. The length of the CDR3 is 15 residues. Complete variable domain (other parts from reference TRBV5-4 and TRBJ2-7): ETGVTQSPTHLIKTRGQQVTLRCSSQSGHNTVSWYQQALGQGPQFIFQYYREEENGRGNFPPRFSGLQFPNYSSELNVNALELDDSALYLCASSLYRMASYEQYFGPGTRLTVT.

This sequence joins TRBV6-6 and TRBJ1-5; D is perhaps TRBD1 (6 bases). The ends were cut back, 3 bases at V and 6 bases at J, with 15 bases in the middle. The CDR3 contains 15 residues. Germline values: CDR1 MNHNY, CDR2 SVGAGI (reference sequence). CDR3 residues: CASSYPTGRGQPQHF. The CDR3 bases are TGTGCCAGCAGTTATCCAACAGGGAGGGGTCAGCCCCAGCATTTT.

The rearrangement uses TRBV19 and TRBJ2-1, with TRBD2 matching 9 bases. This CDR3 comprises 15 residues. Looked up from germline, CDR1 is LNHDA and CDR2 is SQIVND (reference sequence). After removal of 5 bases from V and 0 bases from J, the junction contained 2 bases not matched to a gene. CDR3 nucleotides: TGTGCCAGTAGTGCTAGCGGGGACTCCTACAATGAGCAGTTCTTC. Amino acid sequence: CASSASGDSYNEQFF.

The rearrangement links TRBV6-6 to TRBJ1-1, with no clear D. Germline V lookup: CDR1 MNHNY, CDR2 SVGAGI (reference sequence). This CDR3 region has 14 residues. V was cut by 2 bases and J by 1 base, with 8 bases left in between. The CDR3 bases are TGTGCCAGCAGTTACGGCCGGGAGAACACTGAAGCTTTCTTT. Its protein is CASSYGRENTEAFF.

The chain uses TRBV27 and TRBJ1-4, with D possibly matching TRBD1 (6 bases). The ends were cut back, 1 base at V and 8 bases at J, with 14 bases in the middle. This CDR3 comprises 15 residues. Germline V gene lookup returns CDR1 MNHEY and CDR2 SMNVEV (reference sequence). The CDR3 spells CASSLLGGAEEKLFF. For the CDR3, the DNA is TGTGCCAGCAGTTTATTAGGGGGGGCAGAGGAAAAACTGTTTTTT.

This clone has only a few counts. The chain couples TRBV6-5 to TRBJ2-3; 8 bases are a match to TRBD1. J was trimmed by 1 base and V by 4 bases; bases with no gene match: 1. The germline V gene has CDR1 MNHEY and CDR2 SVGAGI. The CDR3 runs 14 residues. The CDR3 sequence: CASSLTGGTDTQYF. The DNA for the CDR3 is TGTGCCAGCAGTTTGACAGGGGGCACAGATACGCAGTATTTT.

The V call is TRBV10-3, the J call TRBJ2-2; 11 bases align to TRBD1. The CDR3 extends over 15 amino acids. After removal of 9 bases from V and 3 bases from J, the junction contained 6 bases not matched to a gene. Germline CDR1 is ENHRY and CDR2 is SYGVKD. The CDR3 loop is CAITRDRGDTGELFF. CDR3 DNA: TGTGCCATAACCCGGGACAGGGGGGACACCGGGGAGCTGTTTTTT.

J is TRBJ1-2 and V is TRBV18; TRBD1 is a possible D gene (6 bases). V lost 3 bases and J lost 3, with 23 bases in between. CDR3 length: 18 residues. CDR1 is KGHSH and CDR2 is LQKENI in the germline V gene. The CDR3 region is CASSPSIPQTGIYYGYTF. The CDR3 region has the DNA TGTGCCAGCTCACCTTCAATTCCTCAAACAGGGATATACTATGGCTACACCTTC.

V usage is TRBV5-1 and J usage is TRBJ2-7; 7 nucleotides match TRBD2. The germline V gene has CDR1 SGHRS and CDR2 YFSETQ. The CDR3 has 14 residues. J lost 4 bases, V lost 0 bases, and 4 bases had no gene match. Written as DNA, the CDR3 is TGCGCCAGCAGCTTGGTAGGACTAGAGTACGAGCAGTACTTC. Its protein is CASSLVGLEYEQYF.

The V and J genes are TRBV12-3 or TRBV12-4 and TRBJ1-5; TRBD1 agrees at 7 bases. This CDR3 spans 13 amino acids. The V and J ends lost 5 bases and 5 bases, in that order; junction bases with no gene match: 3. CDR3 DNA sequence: TGTGCCAGCAGTGCCGACAGGGATCAGCCCCAGCATTTT. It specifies CASSADRDQPQHF.